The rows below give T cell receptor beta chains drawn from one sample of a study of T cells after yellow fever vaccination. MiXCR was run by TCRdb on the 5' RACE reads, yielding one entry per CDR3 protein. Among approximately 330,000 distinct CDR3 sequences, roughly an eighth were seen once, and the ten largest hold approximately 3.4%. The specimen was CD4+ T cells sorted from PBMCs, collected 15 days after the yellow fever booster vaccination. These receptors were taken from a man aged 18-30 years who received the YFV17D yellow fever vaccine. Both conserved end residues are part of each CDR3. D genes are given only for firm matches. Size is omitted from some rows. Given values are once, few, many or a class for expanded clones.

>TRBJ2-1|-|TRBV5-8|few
TGTGCCAGCAGCTTGGATGGGGTAAGGTTATATGAGCAGTTCTTC
CASSLDGVRLYEQFF
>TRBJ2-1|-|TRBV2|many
TGTGCCAGCAGTGAACAGGCGGGGGCTACCTACAATGAGCAGTTCTTC
CASSEQAGATYNEQFF
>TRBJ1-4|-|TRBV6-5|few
TGTGCCAGCAGTTCTGATGACCAGGAAAATGAAAAACTGTTTTTT
CASSSDDQENEKLFF
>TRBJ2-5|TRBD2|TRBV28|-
TGTGCCAGCAGTTTCGGGACTAGCGGGGGGGCTTTCGGAGAGACCCAGTACTTC
CASSFGTSGGAFGETQYF
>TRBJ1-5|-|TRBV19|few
TGTGCCAGTAGTATCCTCCCCAGCAATCAGCCCCAGCATTTT
CASSILPSNQPQHF
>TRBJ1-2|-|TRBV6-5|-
TGTGCCAGCAGCTTTGACGGGACGGTTTATGGCTACACCTTC
CASSFDGTVYGYTF
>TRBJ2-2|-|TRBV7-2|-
TGTGCCAGCGGGCGGACCGGGGAGCTGTTTTTT
CASGRTGELFF
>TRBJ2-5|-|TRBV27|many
TGTGCCAGCAGTTTATCTAGGCCGAGACGGGGGGAGACCCAGTACTTC
CASSLSRPRRGETQYF
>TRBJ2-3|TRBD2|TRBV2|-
TGTGCCAGCAGTGGTTTAGCGGGGGGGCCAGATACGCAGTATTTT
CASSGLAGGPDTQYF
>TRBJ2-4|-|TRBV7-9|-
TGTGCCAGCAGCTCCCAGGGGGGGCGAGGAAGAAACATTCAGTACTTC
CASSSQGGRGRNIQYF
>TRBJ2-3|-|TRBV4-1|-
TGCGCCAGCAGCCAAGTTTTTAGGGCGGGTGCTAGCACAGATACGCAGTATTTT
CASSQVFRAGASTDTQYF
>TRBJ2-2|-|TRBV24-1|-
TGTGCCACCAGCCTCACTTACACCGGGGAGCTGTTTTTT
CATSLTYTGELFF
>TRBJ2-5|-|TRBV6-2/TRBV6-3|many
TGTGCCAGCAGTTACCGGGACAAGGCGGCCCAGTACTTC
CASSYRDKAAQYF
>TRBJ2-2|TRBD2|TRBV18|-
TGTGCCAGCTCACCAAATCGAGCGGGGGGTGCCACCGGGGAGCTGTTTTTT
CASSPNRAGGATGELFF
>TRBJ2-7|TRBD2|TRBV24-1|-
TGTGCCACCAGTGATTTCCTGGGACTAGCGGGGGCAGGCTACGAGCAGTACTTC
CATSDFLGLAGAGYEQYF
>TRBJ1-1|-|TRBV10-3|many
TGTGCCATCAGTGTCCCGGGGGTCACTGAAGCTTTCTTT
CAISVPGVTEAFF
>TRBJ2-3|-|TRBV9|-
TGTGCCAGCAGCCCCGGATCAAACACAGATACGCAGTATTTT
CASSPGSNTDTQYF
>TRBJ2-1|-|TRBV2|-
TGTGCCAGCAGTGGGACTGGGGATGAGCAGTTCTTC
CASSGTGDEQFF
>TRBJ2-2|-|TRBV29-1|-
TGCAGCGGGGGGGGCCGTGGCGGGGAGCTGTTTTTT
CSGGGRGGELFF
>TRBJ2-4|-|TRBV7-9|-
TGTGCCAGCAGCTTTTCTGGGGGGAACATTCAGTACTTC
CASSFSGGNIQYF
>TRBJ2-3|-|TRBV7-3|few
TGTGCCAGCAGCTTAGTGGGGGGCACCGTCGTAGATACGCAGTATTTT
CASSLVGGTVVDTQYF
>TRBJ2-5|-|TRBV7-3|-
TGTGCCAGCAGCCCCTTGGGGGTAGGGCAAGAGACCCAGTACTTC
CASSPLGVGQETQYF
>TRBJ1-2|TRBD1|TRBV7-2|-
TGTGCCAGCAGCTTAGGAATTATGGGACAGGTCTACACCTTC
CASSLGIMGQVYTF
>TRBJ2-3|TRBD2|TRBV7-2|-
TGTGCCAGCAGTTCCCAAATAGCGGGGGGCCTGGGTACGCAGTATTTT
CASSSQIAGGLGTQYF
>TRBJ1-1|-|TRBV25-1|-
TGTGCCAGCAGTGAATCAAGGGTGGGCACTGAAGCTTTCTTT
CASSESRVGTEAFF
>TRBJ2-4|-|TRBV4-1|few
TGCGCCAGCAGCCAAGGAGGGGTAGCCAAAAACATTCAGTACTTC
CASSQGGVAKNIQYF
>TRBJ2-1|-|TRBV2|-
TGTGCCAGCAGAGGCATCCCCAATGAGCAGTTCTTC
CASRGIPNEQFF
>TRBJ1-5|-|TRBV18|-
TGTGCCAGCTCACCAAGGGACCTCCGAGGCGGTCAGCCCCAGCATTTT
CASSPRDLRGGQPQHF
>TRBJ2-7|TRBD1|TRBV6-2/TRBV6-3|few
TGTGCCATTACTATCACCGACAGGGGGCACGAGCAGTACTTC
CAITITDRGHEQYF
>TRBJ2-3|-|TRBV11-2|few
TGTGCCAGCAGCTTAGAGGGGGCCTACACAGATACGCAGTATTTT
CASSLEGAYTDTQYF
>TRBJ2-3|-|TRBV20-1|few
TGCAGTGCTAGAGGTGGAGAGGCAGATACGCAGTATTTT
CSARGGEADTQYF
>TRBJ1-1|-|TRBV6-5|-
TGTGCCAGCAGCCCCGACACGGGAAAGAGAGCTTTCTTT
CASSPDTGKRAFF
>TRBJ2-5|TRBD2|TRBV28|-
TGTGCCAGCAGTCCTGGACGGGGGGGTCCAGAGACCCAGTACTTC
CASSPGRGGPETQYF
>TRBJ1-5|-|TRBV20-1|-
TGCAGTGCTAGCGGTTTAGTTGGCAATCAGCCCCAGCATTTT
CSASGLVGNQPQHF
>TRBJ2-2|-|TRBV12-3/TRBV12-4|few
TGTGCCAGCAGATATAGAGACTTGCAAGCGAACACCGGGGAGCTGTTTTTT
CASRYRDLQANTGELFF
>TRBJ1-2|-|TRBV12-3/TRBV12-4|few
TGTGCCAGCAGTTCGTCAGGCTATGGCTACACCTTC
CASSSSGYGYTF
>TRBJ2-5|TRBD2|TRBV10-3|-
TGTGCCATCAGTGACCCCCCCGGGACTAGCGGGGGGGTCCGAGGGAAGACCCAGTACTTC
CAISDPPGTSGGVRGKTQYF
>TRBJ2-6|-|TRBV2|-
TGTGCCAGCACGGGGTTCTCTGGGGCCAACGTCCTGACTTTC
CASTGFSGANVLTF
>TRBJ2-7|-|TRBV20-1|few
TGCAGTGCTCCCAAGGGGCTCTCCTACGAGCAGTACTTC
CSAPKGLSYEQYF
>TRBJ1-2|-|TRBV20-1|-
TGCAGTCATTTTGAGTTCGCTAACTATGGCTACACCTTC
CSHFEFANYGYTF
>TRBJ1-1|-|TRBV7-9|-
TGTGCCAGCAGCTTATTCCCAGACACTGAAGCTTTCTTT
CASSLFPDTEAFF
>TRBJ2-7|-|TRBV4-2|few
TGTGCCAGCAGCCAAGGCCCCGACAGTACCTACGAGCAGTACTTC
CASSQGPDSTYEQYF